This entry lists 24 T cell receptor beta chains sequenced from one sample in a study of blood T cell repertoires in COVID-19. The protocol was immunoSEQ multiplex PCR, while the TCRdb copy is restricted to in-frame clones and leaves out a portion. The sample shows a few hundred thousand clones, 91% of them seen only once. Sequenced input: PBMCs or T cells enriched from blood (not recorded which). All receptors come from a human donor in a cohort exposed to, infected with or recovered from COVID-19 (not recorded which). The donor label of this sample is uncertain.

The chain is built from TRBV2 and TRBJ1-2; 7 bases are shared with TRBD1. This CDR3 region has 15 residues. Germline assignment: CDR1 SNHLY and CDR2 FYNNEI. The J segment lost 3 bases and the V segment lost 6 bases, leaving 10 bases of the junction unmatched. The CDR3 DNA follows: TGTGCCAGCAGAAGGGGACAGACGCCCTACTATGGCTACACCTTC. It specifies CASRRGQTPYYGYTF.

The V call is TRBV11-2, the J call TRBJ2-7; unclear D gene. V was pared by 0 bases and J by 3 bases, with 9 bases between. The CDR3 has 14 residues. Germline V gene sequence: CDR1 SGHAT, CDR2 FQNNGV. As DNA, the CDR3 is TGTGCCAGCAGCTTAGAAGTGGGCAGCTACGAGCAGTACTTC. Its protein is CASSLEVGSYEQYF.

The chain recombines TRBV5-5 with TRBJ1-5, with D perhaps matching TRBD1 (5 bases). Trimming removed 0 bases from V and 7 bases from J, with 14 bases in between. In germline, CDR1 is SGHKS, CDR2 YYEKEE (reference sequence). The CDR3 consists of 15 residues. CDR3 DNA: TGTGCCAGCAGCTTGGGGAATCAGGGCAGGCAGCCCCAGCATTTT. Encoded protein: CASSLGNQGRQPQHF.

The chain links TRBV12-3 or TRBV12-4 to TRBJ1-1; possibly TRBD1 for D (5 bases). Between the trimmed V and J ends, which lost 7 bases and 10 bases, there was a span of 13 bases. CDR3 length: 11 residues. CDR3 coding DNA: TGTGCCAGCACCTCTGGGGGGAGAGCTTTCTTT. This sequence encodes CASTSGGRAFF.

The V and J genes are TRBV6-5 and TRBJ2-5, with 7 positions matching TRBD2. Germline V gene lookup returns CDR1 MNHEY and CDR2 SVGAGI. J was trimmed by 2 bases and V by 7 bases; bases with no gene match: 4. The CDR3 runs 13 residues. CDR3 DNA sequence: TGTGCCAGCACTGGGGGAGGGCAAGAGACCCAGTACTTC. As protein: CASTGGGQETQYF.

CDR3 sequence (DNA): TGTGCCAGCAGTAAGACAGGGGAGCAAGCTAACTATGGCTACACCTTC. It translates to CASSKTGEQANYGYTF. This sequence joins TRBV7-2 and TRBJ1-2; 8 nucleotides agree with TRBD1. The CDR3 loop spans 16 amino acids. J was trimmed by 0 bases and V by 6 bases; bases with no gene match: 9. Germline assignment: CDR1 SGHTA and CDR2 FQGNSA.

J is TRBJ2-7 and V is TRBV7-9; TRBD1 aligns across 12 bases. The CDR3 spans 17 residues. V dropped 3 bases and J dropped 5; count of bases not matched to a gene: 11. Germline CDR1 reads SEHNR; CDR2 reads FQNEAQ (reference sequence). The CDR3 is CASSLGKPGQGAHEQYF. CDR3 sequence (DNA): TGTGCCAGCAGCTTGGGGAAACCGGGACAGGGGGCCCACGAGCAGTACTTC.

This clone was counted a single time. The CDR3 sequence: CAWSGGNRDFFF. Written as DNA, the CDR3 is TGTGCCTGGAGCGGGGGTAACCGGGACTTTTTCTTC. This rearrangement joins TRBV30 to TRBJ2-1, with D tentatively TRBD2 (6 bases). Germline CDR1 reads GTSNPN; CDR2 reads SVGIG (reference sequence). The CDR3 has 12 residues. The V gene lost 3 bases and the J gene lost 16 bases, with 19 bases spanning the gap.

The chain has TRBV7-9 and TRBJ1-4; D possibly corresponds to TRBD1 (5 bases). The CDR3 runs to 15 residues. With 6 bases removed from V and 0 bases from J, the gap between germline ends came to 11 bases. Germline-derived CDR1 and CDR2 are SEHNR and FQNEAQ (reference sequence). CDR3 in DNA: TGTGCCAGCAGACATGACAGTGCAACTAATGAAAAACTGTTTTTT. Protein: CASRHDSATNEKLFF.

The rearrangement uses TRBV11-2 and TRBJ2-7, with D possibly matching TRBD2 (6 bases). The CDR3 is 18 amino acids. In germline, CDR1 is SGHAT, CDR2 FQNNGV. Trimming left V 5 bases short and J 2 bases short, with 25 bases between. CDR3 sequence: CASSPQETRGVKPYEQYF. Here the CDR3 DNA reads TGTGCCAGCAGCCCTCAGGAAACCCGCGGGGTTAAGCCCTACGAGCAGTACTTC.

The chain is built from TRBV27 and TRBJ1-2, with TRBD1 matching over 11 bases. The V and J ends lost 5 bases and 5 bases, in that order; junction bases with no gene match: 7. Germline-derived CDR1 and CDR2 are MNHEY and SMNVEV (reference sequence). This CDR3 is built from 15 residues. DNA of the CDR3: TGTGCCAGCAGTCCCCGGACAGGGGGCCTTTATGGCTACACCTTC. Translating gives CASSPRTGGLYGYTF.

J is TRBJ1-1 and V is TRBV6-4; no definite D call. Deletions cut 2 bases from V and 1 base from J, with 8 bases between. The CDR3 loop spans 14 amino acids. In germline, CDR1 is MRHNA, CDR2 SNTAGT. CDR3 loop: CASSDHSGNTEAFF. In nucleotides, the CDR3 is TGTGCCAGCAGTGACCATTCAGGGAACACTGAAGCTTTCTTT.

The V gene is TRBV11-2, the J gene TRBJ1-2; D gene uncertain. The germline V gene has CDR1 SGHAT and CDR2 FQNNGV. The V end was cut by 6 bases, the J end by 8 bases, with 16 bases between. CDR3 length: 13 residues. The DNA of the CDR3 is TGTGCCAGCAGACGAGCCTCGAACGGGGGCTACACCTTC. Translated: CASRRASNGGYTF.

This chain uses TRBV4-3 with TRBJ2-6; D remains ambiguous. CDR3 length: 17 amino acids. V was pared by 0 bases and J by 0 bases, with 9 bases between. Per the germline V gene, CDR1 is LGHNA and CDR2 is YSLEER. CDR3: CASSQEVRSSGANVLTF. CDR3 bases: TGCGCCAGCAGCCAAGAAGTCCGGTCCTCTGGGGCCAACGTCCTGACTTTC.

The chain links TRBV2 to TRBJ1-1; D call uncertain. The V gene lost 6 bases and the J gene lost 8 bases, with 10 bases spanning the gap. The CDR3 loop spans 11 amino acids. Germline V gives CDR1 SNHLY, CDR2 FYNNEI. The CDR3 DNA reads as TGTGCCAGCAGATACCGGGAAGAAGCTTTCTTT. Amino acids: CASRYREEAFF.

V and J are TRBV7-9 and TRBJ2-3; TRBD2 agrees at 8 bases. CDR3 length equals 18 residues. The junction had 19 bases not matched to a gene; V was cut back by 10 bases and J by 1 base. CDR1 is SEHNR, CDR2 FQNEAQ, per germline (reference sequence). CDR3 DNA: TGTGCCATCCAACGCCCTATCCGCGGGGGGAATCGCACAGATACGCAGTATTTT. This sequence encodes CAIQRPIRGGNRTDTQYF.

The CDR3 DNA reads TGTGCCAGCAGCCTCAGGGGAGATAGCACTGAAGCTTTCTTT. Translating gives CASSLRGDSTEAFF. J is TRBJ1-1 and V is TRBV7-9, with D possibly TRBD1 on 6 matching bases. V was cut by 5 bases and J by 4 bases, with 14 bases left in between. This CDR3 region has 14 residues. Per germline, CDR1 SEHNR and CDR2 FQNEAQ (reference sequence).

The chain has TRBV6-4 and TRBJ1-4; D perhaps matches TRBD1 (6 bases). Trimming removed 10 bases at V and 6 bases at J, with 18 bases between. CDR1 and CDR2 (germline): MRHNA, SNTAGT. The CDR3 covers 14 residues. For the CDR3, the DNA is TGTGCCACCCGGAGGGGGGGCGATGATGAAAAACTGTTTTTT. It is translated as CATRRGGDDEKLFF.

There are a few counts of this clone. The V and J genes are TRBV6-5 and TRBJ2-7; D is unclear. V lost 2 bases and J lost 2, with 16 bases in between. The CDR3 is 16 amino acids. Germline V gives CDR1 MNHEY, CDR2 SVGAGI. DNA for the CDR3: TGTGCCAGCAGTTACAGCTTCACTTATGAGCCCTACGAGCAGTACTTC. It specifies CASSYSFTYEPYEQYF.

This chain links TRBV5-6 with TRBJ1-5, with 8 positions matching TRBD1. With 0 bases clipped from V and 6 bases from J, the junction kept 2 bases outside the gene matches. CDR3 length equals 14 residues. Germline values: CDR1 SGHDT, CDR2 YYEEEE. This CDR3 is CASSLGTGSQPQHF. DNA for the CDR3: TGTGCCAGCAGCTTGGGGACAGGGAGTCAGCCCCAGCATTTT.

The CDR3 region has the DNA TGTGCCAGCAGCTTAGAGGGGACTAGCGGGGCCTCCAGCACCGGGGAGCTGTTTTTT. This encodes CASSLEGTSGASSTGELFF. The V and J genes are TRBV7-6 and TRBJ2-2, with 13 bases aligning to TRBD2. The length of the CDR3 is 19 residues. Losses at the gene ends were 1 base for V and 4 bases for J; bases not matched to a gene: 9. Germline CDR1 and CDR2: SGHVS and FNYEAQ. Using reference TRBV7-6 and TRBJ2-2 for the parts outside the CDR3, the full variable domain is GAGVSQSPRYKVTKRGQDVALRCDPISGHVSLYWYRQALGQGPEFLTYFNYEAQQDKSGLPNDRFSAERPEGSISTLTIQRTEQRDSAMYRCASSLEGTSGASSTGELFFGEGSRLTVL.

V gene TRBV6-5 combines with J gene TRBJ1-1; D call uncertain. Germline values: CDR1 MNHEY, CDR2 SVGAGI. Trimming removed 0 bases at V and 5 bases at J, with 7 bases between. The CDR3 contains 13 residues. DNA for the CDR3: TGTGCCAGCAGTTACTCCCGGACTACTGAAGCTTTCTTT. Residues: CASSYSRTTEAFF.

CDR3 in DNA: TGTGCCAGCAGTTTAGTCCCCGACAGGTCACAAGACACCATATATTTT. As protein: CASSLVPDRSQDTIYF. The chain is built from TRBV27 and TRBJ1-3, with TRBD1 as a possible D gene (6 bases). This CDR3 spans 16 amino acids. V was shortened by 2 bases and J by 8 bases, with 19 bases between the two germline ends. Germline assignment: CDR1 MNHEY and CDR2 SMNVEV (reference sequence).

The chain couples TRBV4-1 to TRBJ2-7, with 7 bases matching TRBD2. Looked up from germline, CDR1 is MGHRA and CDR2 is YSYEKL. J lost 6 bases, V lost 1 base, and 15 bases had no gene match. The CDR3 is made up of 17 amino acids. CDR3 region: CASSQVIRMGGDREQYF. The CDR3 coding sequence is TGCGCCAGCAGCCAAGTTATCCGAATGGGGGGGGACCGCGAGCAGTACTTC.